The present entry profiles one TCR beta chain with its context. This sample was included in a study of blood T cell repertoires in COVID-19. Across the study: Collection of acute and convalescent COVID-19 samples took place in the United States, Italy and Spain. The cDNA or gDNA used as material had been derived from T cells, B-cell-depleted T cells, or PBMCs.

V lost 0 bases and J lost 3, with 17 bases in between. Germline V gives CDR1 LGHNA, CDR2 YSLEER. The length of the CDR3 is 18 residues. Authors' data handling: Estimation of nucleated cell counts was performed using reference gene primer amplification. This table comes from immunoSEQ multiplex PCR, and its TCRdb copy is limited to in-frame clones, with some not included. Clone size and V and J calls were adopted from that table, with D and trimming inferred from the DNA. Here the sample spans more than 150,000 clones, 85% to 90% being singletons. The sequenced sample was peripheral blood. The rearrangement uses TRBV4-3 and TRBJ1-4; perhaps TRBD1 as D (5 bases). The clonotype comes from a man aged 65-85 years with active or convalescent COVID-19. CDR3 nucleotides: TGCGCCAGCAGCCAAGATCAGGGCAAACCCATGGCTAATGAAAAACTGTTTTTT. Translating it yields CASSQDQGKPMANEKLFF.